The clone carrying this T cell receptor (beta chain) was seen a handful of times. Its antigen is as yet unknown. A second roughly 7 to 11 cycle PCR used barcoded and J-beta primers. TCRdb fed the 5' RACE reads into MiXCR, producing one record per CDR3 protein. The table records roughly 1.9 million distinct CDR3 sequences, approximately 40% of them present only once. CDR1 and CDR2 from the germline V gene are SGHTA and FQGNSA. This CDR3 has 15 residues. This sample was included in a study of blood T cells in healthy people across ages. General observations from the study: Naive T cell percentage by flow cytometry tracked strongly with beta diversity. Age showed a roughly linear inverse relationship with TCR beta diversity per million T cells.

V is TRBV7-2 and J is TRBJ2-5; TRBD2 is a possible D gene (7 bases). The J call is in doubt because the DNA end fits TRBJ2-7 better. The specimen was blood. The clonotype comes from a human donor in good health. For the CDR3, the DNA is TGTGCCAGCAGCCTTACTGTGGTAGGGGGGGACGAGCAGTACTTC. This codes for CASSLTVVGGDEQYF.